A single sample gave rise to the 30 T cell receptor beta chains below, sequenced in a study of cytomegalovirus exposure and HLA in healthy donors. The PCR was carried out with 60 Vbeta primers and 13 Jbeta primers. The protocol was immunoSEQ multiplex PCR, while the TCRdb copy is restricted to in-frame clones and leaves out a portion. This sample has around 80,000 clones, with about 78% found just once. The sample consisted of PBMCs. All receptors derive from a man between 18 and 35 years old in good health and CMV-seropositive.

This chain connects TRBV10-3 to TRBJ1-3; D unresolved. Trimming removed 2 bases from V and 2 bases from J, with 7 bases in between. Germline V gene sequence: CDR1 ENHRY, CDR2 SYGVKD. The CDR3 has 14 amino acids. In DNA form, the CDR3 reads TGTGCCATCAGTGAGACGGGGACTGGAAACACCATATATTTT. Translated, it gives CAISETGTGNTIYF.

CDR3 loop: CASRLAGGQREQYF. CDR3 DNA: TGTGCCAGCAGGCTAGCGGGAGGGCAGCGCGAGCAGTACTTC. The chain combines TRBV28 with TRBJ2-7, with 12 bases that match TRBD2. Germline V gene lookup returns CDR1 MDHEN and CDR2 SYDVKM. CDR3 length: 14 residues. The J segment lost 6 bases and the V segment lost 6 bases, leaving 6 bases of the junction unmatched.

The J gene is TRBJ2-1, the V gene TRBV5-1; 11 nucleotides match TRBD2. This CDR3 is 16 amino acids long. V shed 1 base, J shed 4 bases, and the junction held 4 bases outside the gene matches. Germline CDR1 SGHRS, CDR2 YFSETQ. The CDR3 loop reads CASSLFTSGSYNEQFF. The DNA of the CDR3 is TGCGCCAGCAGCTTGTTCACTAGCGGGAGTTACAATGAGCAGTTCTTC.

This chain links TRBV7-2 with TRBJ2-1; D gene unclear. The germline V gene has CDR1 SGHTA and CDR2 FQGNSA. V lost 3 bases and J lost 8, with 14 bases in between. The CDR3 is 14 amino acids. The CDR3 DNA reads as TGTGCCAGCAGCTTTTTCTTCGTCGCGGATGAGCAGTTCTTC. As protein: CASSFFFVADEQFF.

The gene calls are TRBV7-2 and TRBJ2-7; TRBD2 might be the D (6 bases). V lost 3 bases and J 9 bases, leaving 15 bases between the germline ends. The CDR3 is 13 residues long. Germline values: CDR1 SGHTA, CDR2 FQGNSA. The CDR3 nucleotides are TGTGCCAGCAGCTTGCCGGACGGGGGAGGGCAGTACTTC. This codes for CASSLPDGGGQYF.

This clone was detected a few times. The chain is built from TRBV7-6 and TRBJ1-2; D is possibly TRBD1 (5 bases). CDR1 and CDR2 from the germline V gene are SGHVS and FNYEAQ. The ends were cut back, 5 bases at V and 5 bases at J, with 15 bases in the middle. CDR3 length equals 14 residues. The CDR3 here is CASSLQGGRYGYTF. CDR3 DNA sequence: TGTGCCAGCAGCCTTCAGGGAGGGCGGTATGGCTACACCTTC.

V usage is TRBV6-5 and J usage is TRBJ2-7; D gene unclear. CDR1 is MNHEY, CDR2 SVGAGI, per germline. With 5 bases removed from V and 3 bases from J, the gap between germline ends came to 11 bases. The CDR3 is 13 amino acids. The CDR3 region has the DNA TGTGCCAGCAGTAACCAAAGCAACTACGAGCAGTACTTC. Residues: CASSNQSNYEQYF.

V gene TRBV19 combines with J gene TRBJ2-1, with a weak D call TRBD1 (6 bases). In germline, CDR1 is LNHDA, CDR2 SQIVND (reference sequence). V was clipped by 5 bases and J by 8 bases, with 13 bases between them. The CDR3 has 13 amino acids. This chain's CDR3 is CASSFGTYDEQFF. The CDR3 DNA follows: TGTGCCAGTAGTTTCGGGACATATGATGAGCAGTTCTTC.

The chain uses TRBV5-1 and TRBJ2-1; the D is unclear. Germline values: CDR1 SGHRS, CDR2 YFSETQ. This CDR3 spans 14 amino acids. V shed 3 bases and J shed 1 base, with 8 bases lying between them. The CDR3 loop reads CASSSSQSYNEQFF. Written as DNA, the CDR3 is TGCGCCAGCAGCTCGTCCCAGTCCTACAATGAGCAGTTCTTC. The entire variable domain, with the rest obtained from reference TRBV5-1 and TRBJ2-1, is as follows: KAGVTQTPRYLIKTRGQQVTLSCSPISGHRSVSWYQQTPGQGLQFLFEYFSETQRNKGNFPGRFSGRQFSNSRSEMNVSTLELGDSALYLCASSSSQSYNEQFFGPGTRLTVL.

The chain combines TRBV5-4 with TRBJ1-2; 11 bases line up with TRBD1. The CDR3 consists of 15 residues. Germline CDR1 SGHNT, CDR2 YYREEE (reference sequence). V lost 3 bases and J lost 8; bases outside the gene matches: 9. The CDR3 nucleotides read TGTGCCAGCAGCTACCGGGACAGGGGGTTCAACGGCTACACCTTC. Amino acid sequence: CASSYRDRGFNGYTF. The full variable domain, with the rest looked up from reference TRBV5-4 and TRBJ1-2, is ETGVTQSPTHLIKTRGQQVTLRCSSQSGHNTVSWYQQALGQGPQFIFQYYREEENGRGNFPPRFSGLQFPNYSSELNVNALELDDSALYLCASSYRDRGFNGYTFGSGTRLTVV.

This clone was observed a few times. This chain's CDR3 is CASRYRGSGTEAFF. CDR3 sequence (DNA): TGTGCCAGCAGGTACAGGGGATCTGGCACTGAAGCTTTCTTT. The V gene is TRBV2, the J gene TRBJ1-1; 7 positions agree with TRBD1. The junction had 8 bases not matched to a gene; V was cut back by 6 bases and J by 4 bases. CDR3 length: 14 amino acids. CDR1 is SNHLY and CDR2 is FYNNEI in the germline V gene.

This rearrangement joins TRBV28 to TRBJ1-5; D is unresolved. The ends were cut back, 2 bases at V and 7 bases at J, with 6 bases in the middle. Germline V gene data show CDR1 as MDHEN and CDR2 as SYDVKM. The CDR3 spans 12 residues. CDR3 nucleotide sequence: TGTGCCAGCAGTTTAAGCGGCCAGCCCCAGCATTTT. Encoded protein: CASSLSGQPQHF.

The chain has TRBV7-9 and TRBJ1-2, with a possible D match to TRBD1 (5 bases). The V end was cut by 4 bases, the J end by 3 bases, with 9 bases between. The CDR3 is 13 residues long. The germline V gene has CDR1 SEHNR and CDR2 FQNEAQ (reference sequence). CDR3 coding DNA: TGTGCCAGCAGCTCGATGACAGACTATGGCTACACCTTC. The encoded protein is CASSSMTDYGYTF.

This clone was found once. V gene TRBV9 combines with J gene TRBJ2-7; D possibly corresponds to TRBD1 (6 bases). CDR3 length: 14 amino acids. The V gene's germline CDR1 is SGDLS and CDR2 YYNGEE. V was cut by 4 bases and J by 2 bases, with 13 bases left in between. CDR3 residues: CASSPYRATYEQYF. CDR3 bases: TGTGCCAGCAGCCCCTACAGGGCTACCTACGAGCAGTACTTC.

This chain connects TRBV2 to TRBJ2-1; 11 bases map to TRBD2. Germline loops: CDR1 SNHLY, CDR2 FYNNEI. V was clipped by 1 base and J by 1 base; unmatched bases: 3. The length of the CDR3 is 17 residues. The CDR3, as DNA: TGTGCCAGCAGTGAAGAAGCTAGCGGGAGGTCCTACAATGAGCAGTTCTTC. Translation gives CASSEEASGRSYNEQFF.

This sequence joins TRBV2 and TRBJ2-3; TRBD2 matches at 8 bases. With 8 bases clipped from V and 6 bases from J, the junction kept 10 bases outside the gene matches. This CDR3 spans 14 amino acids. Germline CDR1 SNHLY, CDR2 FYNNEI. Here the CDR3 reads CASHISGGPDTQYF. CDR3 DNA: TGTGCCAGCCATATCAGCGGGGGCCCGGATACGCAGTATTTT.

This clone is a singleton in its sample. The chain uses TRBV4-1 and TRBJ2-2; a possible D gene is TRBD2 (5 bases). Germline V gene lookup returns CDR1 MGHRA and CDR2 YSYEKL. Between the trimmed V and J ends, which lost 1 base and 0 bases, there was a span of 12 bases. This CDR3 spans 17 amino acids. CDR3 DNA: TGCGCCAGCAGCCAAGGCGGGTGGAAATCGAACACCGGGGAGCTGTTTTTT. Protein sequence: CASSQGGWKSNTGELFF.

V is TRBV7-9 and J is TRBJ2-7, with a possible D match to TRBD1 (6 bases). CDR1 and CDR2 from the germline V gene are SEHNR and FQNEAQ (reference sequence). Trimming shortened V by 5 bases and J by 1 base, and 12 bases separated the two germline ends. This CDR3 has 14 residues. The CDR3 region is CASSDDRRSYEQYF. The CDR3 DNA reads TGTGCCAGCAGCGATGACAGGAGGTCCTACGAGCAGTACTTC.

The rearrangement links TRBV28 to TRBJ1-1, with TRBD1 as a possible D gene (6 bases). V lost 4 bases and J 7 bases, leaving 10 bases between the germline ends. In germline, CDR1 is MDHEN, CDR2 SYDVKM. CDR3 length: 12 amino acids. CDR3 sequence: CASSSGTREAFF. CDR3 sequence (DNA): TGTGCCAGCAGTTCGGGGACACGTGAAGCTTTCTTT.

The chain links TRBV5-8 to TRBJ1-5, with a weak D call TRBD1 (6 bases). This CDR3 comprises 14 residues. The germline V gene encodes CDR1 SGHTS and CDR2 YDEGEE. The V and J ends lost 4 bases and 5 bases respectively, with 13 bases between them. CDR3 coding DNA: TGTGCCAGCAGCCCAGGCAGGGGTGATCAGCCCCAGCATTTT. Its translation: CASSPGRGDQPQHF.

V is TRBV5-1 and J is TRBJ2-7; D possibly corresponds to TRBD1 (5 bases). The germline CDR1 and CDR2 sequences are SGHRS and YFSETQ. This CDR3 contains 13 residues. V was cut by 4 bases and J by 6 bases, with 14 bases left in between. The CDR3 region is CASSTSSGREQYF. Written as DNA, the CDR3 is TGCGCCAGCAGCACCTCCTCAGGGCGCGAGCAGTACTTC.

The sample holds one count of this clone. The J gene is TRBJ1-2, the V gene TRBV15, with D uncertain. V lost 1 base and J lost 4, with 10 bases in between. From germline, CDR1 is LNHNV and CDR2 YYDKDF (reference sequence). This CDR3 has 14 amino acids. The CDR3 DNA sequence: TGTGCCACCAGCAGAGTACAGTCGTCCTATGGCTACACCTTC. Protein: CATSRVQSSYGYTF.

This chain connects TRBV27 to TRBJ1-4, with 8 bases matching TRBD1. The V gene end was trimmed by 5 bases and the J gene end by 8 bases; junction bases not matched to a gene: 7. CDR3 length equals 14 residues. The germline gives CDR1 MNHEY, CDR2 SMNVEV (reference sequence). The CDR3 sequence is CASSETGVNEKLFF. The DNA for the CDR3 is TGTGCCAGCAGTGAGACAGGGGTGAACGAAAAACTGTTTTTT.

CDR3 residues: CASSLRAGPEYEQYF. The CDR3 nucleotides read TGCGCCAGCAGCTTGCGGGCAGGGCCCGAATACGAGCAGTACTTC. This chain links TRBV5-1 with TRBJ2-7; D may be TRBD1 (5 bases). Trimming stripped 1 base from V and 4 bases from J, with 15 bases between. This CDR3 is built from 15 residues. The germline gives CDR1 SGHRS, CDR2 YFSETQ.

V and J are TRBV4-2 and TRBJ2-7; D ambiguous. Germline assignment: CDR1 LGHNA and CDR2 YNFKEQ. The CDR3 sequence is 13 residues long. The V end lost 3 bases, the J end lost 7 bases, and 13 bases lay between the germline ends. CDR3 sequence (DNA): TGTGCCAGCAGCCACAATCTTATCGGGGAGCAGTACTTC. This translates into CASSHNLIGEQYF.

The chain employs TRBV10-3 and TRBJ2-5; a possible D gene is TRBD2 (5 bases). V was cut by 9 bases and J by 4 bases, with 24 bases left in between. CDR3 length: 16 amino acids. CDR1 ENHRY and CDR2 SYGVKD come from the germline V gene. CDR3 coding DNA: TGTGCCATTGCCCCCACTGGTATAGCGTCAGGAGAGACCCAGTACTTC. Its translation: CAIAPTGIASGETQYF.

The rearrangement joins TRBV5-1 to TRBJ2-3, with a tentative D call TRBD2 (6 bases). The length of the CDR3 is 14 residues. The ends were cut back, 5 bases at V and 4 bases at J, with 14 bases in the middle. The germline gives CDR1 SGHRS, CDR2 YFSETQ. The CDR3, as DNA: TGCGCCAGCAGGGACGGGAGCCTCCCAGATACGCAGTATTTT. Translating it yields CASRDGSLPDTQYF.

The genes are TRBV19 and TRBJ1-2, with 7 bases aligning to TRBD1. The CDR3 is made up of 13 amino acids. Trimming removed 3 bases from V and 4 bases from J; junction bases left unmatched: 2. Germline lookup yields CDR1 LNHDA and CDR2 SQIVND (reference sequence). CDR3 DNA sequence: TGTGCCAGTAGTATGGGACAGCCCTATGGCTACACCTTC. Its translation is CASSMGQPYGYTF.

The CDR3 reads CASSQDRGGYTEAFF. CDR3 in DNA: TGTGCCAGCAGCCAAGATCGGGGAGGGTACACTGAAGCTTTCTTT. This sequence joins TRBV4-2 and TRBJ1-1, with D unresolved. The V gene's germline CDR1 is LGHNA and CDR2 YNFKEQ. V dropped 0 bases and J dropped 3 bases, with 11 bases sitting between them. CDR3 length equals 15 residues.

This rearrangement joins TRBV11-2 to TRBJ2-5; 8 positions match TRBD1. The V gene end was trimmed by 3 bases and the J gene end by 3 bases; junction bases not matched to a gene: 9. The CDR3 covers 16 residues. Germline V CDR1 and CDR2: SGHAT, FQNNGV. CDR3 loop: CASSLDRVGLKETQYF. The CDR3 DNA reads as TGTGCCAGCAGCTTGGACAGGGTGGGACTTAAAGAGACCCAGTACTTC.